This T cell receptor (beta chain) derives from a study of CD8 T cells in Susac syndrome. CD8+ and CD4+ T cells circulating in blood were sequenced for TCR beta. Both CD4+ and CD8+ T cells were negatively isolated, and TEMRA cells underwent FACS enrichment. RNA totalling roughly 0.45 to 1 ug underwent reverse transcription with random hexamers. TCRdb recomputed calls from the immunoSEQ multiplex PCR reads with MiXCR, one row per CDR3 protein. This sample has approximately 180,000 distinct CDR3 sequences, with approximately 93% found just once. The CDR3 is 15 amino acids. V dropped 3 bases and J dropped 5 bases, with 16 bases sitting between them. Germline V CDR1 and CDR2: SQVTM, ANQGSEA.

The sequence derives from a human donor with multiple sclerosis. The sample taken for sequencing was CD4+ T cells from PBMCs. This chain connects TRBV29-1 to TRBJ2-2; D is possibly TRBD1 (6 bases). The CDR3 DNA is TGCAGCGTTGAGTACTCCGGACAGACTACCGGGGAGCTGTTTTTT. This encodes CSVEYSGQTTGELFF.